This T cell receptor beta chain was found in a study of beta chain features in type 1 diabetes. V lost 2 bases to trimming and J lost 10 bases; unmatched junction nucleotides: 6. The CDR3 length is 15 residues. Germline CDR1 MNHEY, CDR2 SVGAGI. This clone was counted only a few times. Sequenced material consisted of expressed TCRB transcripts (all of the isolated RNA was reverse transcribed). Generated by immunoSEQ multiplex PCR, the TCRdb table keeps only in-frame clones and is missing some. The sample has hundreds of thousands of clones; around 15% are singletons. The chain recombines TRBV6-5 with TRBJ2-1; 12 bases match TRBD1. This receptor was obtained from a man between 18 and 35 years old in good health. The sequencing input was naive CD4+ T cells from blood. The CDR3 reads CASSYGTGGRQEQFF. The CDR3, as DNA: TGTGCCAGCAGTTACGGGACAGGGGGCCGCCAAGAGCAGTTCTTC.